This TCR beta chain was recorded in a study of blood T cell repertoires in COVID-19 (dated by TCRdb to the early 2020s). For the wider study: The collaborator samples originated in the United States, Italy and Spain and spanned the acute and convalescent phases of COVID-19. The material from the prospective study consisted of cDNA or gDNA derived from T cells, B-cell-depleted T cells, or PBMCs. The dataset comprised deeply sampled blood TCRbeta repertoires from subjects exposed to, actively infected with, or recovered from COVID-19. The repertoires were released in a freely available public database meant as a resource for research on the immune response to SARS-CoV-2. Samples came from the ongoing ImmuneRACE study (first 160 participants) plus 1,254 subjects from 6 global collaborators. Nearly every sample came with metadata listing a de-identified subject ID, COVID-19 status, age in years and sex. Where available, HLA class I and class II types were obtained from metadata supplied by the sample provider rather than from assay-based typing.

Concerning this clone: Its binding antigen is unknown. Per-base qualities were not stored, and no clone one base away is much larger.

As encoded in the germline V gene, CDR1 is SGDLS while CDR2 is YYNGEE. V is reduced by 0 bases and J by 11 bases, leaving a spacing of 13 bases between them. There are 13 amino acids in the CDR3, from cysteine to phenylalanine inclusive. Left in the record is the CDR3 DNA by itself, 39 bases read in frame from the first base. Study-wide findings and limitations: How much clinical and demographic metadata was included differed by source and by participant, and the metadata was provided uncurated.

TCRbeta CDR3 regions were amplified from genomic DNA by means of the immunoSEQ Assay, a bias-controlled multiplex PCR. The published analysis was carried out like this. Within the assay, amplification of reference gene primers was used to estimate how many nucleated cells each sample contained. To quantify the absolute abundance of each unique TCRbeta CDR3 rearrangement, sequence reads were collapsed and filtered. Productive Simpson clonality was computed per sample as the square root of Simpson's diversity index over productive rearrangements. As stored in TCRdb, this immuneACCESS dataset retains in-frame rearrangements with V and J assigned. A fraction of the clones does not appear; measured against another copy, unresolved V genes explain less than half of the discrepancy, and the remainder lacks a known reason. Clone size and the V and J calls come from that table; the DNA yielded D and trimming. In all, the sample holds 150,000 to 200,000 clones, and about 83% of those were seen once. The ten largest account for 1.5% of the sample.

The collaborating institutions used their own protocols to collect whole blood in K2EDTA tubes. For TCRbeta analysis, collaborators shipped samples as frozen whole blood, isolated PBMCs, or DNA extracted from either of those sample types. The sequence is built from TRBV9 and TRBJ2-3; D gene: possibly TRBD1, on 5 matching bases. The clonotype comes from a human donor in a cohort sampled during active COVID-19. Source material: peripheral blood. In nucleotides, the sequence is TGTGCCAGCAGCGTAGCGGAAGCTACAGGGCAGTATTTT. It codes for CASSVAEATGQYF.